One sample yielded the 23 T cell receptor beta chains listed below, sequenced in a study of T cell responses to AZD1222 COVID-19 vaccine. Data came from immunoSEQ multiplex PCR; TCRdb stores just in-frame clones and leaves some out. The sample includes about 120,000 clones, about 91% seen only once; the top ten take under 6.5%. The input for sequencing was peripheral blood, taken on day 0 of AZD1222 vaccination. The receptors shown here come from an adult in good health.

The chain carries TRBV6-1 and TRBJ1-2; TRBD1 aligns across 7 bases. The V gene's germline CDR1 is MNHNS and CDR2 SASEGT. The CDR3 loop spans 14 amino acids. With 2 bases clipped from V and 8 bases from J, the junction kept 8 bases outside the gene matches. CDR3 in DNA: TGTGCCAGCAGTGAATGGGCACAGGGGATCGGCTACACCTTC. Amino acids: CASSEWAQGIGYTF.

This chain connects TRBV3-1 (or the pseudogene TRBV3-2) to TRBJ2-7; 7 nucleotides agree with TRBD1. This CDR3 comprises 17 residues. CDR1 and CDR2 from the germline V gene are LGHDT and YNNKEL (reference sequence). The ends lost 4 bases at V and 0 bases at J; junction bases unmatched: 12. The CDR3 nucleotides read TGTGCCAGCAGCCGCCGACAGGGCACCAAAAGCTCCTACGAGCAGTACTTC. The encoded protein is CASSRRQGTKSSYEQYF.

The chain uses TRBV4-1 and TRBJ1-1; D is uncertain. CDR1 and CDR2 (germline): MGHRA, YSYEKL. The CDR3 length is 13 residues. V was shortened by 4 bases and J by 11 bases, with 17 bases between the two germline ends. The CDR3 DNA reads TGCGCCAGCAGCCTTATGCAACGGGAAAGGGCTTTCTTT. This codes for CASSLMQRERAFF.

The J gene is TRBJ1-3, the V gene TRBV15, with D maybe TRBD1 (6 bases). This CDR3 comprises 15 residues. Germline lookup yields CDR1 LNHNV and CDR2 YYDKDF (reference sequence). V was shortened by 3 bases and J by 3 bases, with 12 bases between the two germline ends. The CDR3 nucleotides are TGTGCCACCAGCAGTGGGGGGGCTGGTGGAAACACCATATATTTT. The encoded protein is CATSSGGAGGNTIYF. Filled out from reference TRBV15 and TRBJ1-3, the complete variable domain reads DAMVIQNPRYQVTQFGKPVTLSCSQTLNHNVMYWYQQKSSQAPKLLFHYYDKDFNNEADTPDNFQSRRPNTSFCFLDIRSPGLGDTAMYLCATSSGGAGGNTIYFGEGSWLTVV.

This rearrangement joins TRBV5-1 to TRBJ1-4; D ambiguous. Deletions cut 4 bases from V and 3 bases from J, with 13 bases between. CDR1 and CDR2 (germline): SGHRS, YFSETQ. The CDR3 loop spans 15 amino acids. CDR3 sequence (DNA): TGCGCCAGCAGCCCCAGGCCCCAGGCTAATGAAAAACTGTTTTTT. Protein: CASSPRPQANEKLFF.

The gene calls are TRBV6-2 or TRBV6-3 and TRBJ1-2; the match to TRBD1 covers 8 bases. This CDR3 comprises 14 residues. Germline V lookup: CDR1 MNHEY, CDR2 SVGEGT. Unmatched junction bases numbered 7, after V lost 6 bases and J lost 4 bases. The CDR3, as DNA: TGTGCCAGCAGCGAGACAGGGGCGAGCTATGGCTACACCTTC. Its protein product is CASSETGASYGYTF.

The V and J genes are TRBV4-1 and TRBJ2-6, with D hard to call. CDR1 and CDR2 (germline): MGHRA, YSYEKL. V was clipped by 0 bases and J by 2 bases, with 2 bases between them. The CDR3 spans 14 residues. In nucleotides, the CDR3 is TGCGCCAGCAGCCAAGATGCTGGGGCCAACGTCCTGACTTTC. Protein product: CASSQDAGANVLTF.

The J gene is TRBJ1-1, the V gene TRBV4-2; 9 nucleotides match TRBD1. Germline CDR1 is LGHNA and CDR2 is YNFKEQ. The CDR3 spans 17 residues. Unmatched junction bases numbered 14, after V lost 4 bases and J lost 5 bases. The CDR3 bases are TGTGCCAGCAGCCCTCCAATCGGGACAGGGAGGAGTACTGAAGCTTTCTTT. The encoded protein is CASSPPIGTGRSTEAFF.

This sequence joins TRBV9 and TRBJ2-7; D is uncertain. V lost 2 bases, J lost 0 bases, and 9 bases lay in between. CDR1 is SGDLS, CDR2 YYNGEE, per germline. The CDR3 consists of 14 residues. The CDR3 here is CASSVIESSYEQYF. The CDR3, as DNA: TGTGCCAGCAGCGTTATAGAAAGCTCCTACGAGCAGTACTTC. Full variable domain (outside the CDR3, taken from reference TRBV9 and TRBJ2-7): DSGVTQTPKHLITATGQRVTLRCSPRSGDLSVYWYQQSLDQGLQFLIQYYNGEERAKGNILERFSAQQFPDLHSELNLSSLELGDSALYFCASSVIESSYEQYFGPGTRLTVT.

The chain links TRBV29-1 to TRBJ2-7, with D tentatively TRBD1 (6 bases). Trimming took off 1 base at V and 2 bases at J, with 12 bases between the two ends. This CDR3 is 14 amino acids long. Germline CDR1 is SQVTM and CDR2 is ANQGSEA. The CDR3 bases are TGCAGCGTTGAAGTCTCCAGGGGAGCCTACGAGCAGTACTTC. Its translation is CSVEVSRGAYEQYF.

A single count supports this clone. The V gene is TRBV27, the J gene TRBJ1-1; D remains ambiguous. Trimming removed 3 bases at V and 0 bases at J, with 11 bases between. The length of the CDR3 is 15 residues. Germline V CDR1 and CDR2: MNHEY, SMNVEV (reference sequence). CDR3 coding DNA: TGTGCCAGCAGTTTCTTTCCGGGGATGAACACTGAAGCTTTCTTT. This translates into CASSFFPGMNTEAFF.

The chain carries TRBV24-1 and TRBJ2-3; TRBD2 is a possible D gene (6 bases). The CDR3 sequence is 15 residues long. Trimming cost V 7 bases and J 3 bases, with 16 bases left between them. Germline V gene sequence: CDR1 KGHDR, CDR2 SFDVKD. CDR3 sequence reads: CATRLWGERTDTQYF. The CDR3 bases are TGTGCCACCAGGCTTTGGGGGGAACGGACAGATACGCAGTATTTT.

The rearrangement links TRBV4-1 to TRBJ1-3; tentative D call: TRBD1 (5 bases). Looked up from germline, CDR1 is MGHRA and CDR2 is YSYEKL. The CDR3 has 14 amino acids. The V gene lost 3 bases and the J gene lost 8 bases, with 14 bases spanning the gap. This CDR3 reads CASSQAKGPYTIYF. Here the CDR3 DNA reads TGCGCCAGCAGCCAGGCCAAGGGACCGTACACCATATATTTT.

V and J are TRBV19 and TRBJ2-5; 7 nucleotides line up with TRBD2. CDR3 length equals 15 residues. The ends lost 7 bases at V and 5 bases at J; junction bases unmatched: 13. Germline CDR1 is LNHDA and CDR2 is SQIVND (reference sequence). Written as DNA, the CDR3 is TGTGCCAGTAAATCCAGGACGGGGGGTTTGGAGACCCAGTACTTC. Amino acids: CASKSRTGGLETQYF.

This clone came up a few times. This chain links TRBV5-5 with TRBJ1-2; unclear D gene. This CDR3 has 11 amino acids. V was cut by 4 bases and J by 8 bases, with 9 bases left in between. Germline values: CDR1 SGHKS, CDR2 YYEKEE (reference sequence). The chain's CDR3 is CASSGGWGYTF. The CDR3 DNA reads TGTGCCAGCAGCGGAGGTTGGGGCTACACCTTC.

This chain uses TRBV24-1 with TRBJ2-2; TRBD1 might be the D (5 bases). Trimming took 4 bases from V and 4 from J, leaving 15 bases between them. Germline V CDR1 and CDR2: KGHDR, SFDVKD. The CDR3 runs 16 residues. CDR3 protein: CATSDWFQGCTGELFF. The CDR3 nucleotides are TGTGCCACCAGTGACTGGTTCCAGGGATGCACCGGGGAGCTGTTTTTT.

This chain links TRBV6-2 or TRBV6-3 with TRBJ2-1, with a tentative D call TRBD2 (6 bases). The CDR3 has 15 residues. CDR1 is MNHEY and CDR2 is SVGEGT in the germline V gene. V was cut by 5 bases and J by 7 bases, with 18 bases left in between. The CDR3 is CASSDGGRGGNEQFF. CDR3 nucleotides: TGTGCCAGCAGTGACGGGGGACGCGGCGGGAATGAGCAGTTCTTC.

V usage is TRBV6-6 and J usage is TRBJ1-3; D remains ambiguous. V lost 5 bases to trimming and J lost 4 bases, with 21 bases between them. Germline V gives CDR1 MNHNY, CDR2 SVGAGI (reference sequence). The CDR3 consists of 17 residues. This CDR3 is CASSPTFHSTLGNTIYF. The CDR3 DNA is TGTGCCAGCAGTCCCACCTTCCACTCAACCCTAGGAAACACCATATATTTT.

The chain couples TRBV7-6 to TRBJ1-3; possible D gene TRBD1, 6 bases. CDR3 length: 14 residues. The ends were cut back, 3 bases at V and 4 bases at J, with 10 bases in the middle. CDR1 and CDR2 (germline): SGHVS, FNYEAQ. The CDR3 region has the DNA TGTGCCAGCAGCTTCGGACAGTACGGAAACACCATATATTTT. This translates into CASSFGQYGNTIYF.

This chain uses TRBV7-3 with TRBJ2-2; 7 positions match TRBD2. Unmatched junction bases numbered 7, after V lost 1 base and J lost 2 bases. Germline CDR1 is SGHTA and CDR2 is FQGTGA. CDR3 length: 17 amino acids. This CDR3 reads CASSLKGSGANTGELFF. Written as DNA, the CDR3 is TGTGCCAGCAGCTTAAAGGGGAGCGGGGCCAACACCGGGGAGCTGTTTTTT.

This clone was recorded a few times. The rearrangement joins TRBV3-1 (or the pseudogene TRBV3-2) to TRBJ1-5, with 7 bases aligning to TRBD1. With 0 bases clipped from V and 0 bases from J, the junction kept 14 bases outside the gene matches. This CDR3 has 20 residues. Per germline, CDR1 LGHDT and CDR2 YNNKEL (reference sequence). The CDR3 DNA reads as TGTGCCAGCAGCCAAGATATGACGGGACAGAGCCAATATAGCAATCAGCCCCAGCATTTT. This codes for CASSQDMTGQSQYSNQPQHF.

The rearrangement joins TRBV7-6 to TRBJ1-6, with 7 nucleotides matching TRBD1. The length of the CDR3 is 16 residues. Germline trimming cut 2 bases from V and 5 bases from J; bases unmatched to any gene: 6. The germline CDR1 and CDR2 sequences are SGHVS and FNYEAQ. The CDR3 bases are TGTGCCAGCAGCTTAAGATCAACAGGGGATAATTCACCCCTCCACTTT. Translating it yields CASSLRSTGDNSPLHF.

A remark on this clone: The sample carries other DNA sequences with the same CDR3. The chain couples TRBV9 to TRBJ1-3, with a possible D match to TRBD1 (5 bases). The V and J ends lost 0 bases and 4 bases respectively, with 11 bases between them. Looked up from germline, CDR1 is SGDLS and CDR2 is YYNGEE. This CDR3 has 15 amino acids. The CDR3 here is CASSVGGTSGNTIYF. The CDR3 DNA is TGTGCCAGCAGCGTAGGGGGGACGTCCGGAAACACCATATATTTT.